The 8 T cell receptor beta chains reported below all come from one sample, sequenced in a study of blood T cell repertoires in COVID-19. Clones were read by immunoSEQ multiplex PCR, and TCRdb kept only the in-frame ones, dropping some. The table lists more than 450,000 clones, 87% of them singletons. The sequenced sample consisted of PBMCs or T cells enriched from blood (not recorded which). The source of these receptors is a woman in her late teens or twenties who had recovered from COVID-19.

CDR3 sequence (DNA): TGTGCCAGTGGGCGGGCGTCCCCCGGAGAGACCCAGTACTTC. Residues: CASGRASPGETQYF. The rearrangement uses TRBV2 and TRBJ2-5; TRBD2 might be the D (5 bases). The CDR3 spans 14 residues. The ends were cut back, 9 bases at V and 4 bases at J, with 18 bases in the middle. Germline V gives CDR1 SNHLY, CDR2 FYNNEI. Supplemented by reference TRBV2 and TRBJ2-5, the full variable domain reads EPEVTQTPSHQVTQMGQEVILRCVPISNHLYFYWYRQILGQKVEFLVSFYNNEISEKSEIFDDQFSVERPDGSNFTLKIRSTKLEDSAMYFCASGRASPGETQYFGPGTRLLVL.

The chain combines TRBV10-3 with TRBJ1-2, with 8 nucleotides matching TRBD1. V shed 4 bases and J 6 bases; nucleotides not matched to a gene: 7. The CDR3 sequence is 14 residues long. The germline gives CDR1 ENHRY, CDR2 SYGVKD. CDR3: CAISGADRADGYTF. The CDR3 region has the DNA TGTGCCATCAGTGGAGCGGACAGGGCCGATGGCTACACCTTC.

This chain connects TRBV4-1 to TRBJ2-1; 8 bases agree with TRBD2. The V and J ends lost 2 bases and 0 bases, in that order; junction bases with no gene match: 3. CDR1 MGHRA and CDR2 YSYEKL come from the germline V gene. CDR3 length: 16 amino acids. CDR3 bases: TGCGCCAGCAGCCAATTCAGCGGGAGCTCCTACAATGAGCAGTTCTTC. This gives the protein CASSQFSGSSYNEQFF.

This sequence joins TRBV27 and TRBJ2-7; D is unresolved. CDR3 length: 15 amino acids. CDR1 is MNHEY, CDR2 SMNVEV, per germline (reference sequence). The V and J ends lost 3 bases and 5 bases respectively, with 17 bases between them. CDR3 sequence reads: CASSLGLGSPDEQYF. CDR3 nucleotide sequence: TGTGCCAGCAGTTTGGGTCTCGGGTCACCGGACGAGCAGTACTTC.

V usage is TRBV7-9 and J usage is TRBJ1-2; unclear D gene. CDR1 SEHNR and CDR2 FQNEAQ come from the germline V gene (reference sequence). Trimming pared 5 bases from V and 2 bases from J, leaving 9 bases between. The CDR3 contains 13 residues. CDR3 bases: TGTGCCAGCAGCCCCCACAGCAACTATGGCTACACCTTC. It specifies CASSPHSNYGYTF.

This clone appeared a single time. The V call is TRBV6-1, the J call TRBJ2-2; TRBD1 might be the D (6 bases). Trimming took 3 bases from V and 7 from J, leaving 15 bases between them. Per germline, CDR1 MNHNS and CDR2 SASEGT. This CDR3 is 15 amino acids long. CDR3 loop: CASSDGSRGVGELFF. CDR3 DNA: TGTGCCAGCAGTGATGGGAGCAGGGGAGTCGGGGAGCTGTTTTTT.

V and J are TRBV12-1 and TRBJ2-5; the D call of TRBD2 is as the table states it, not checked on the DNA. TRBV12-1 is an annotated pseudogene. The CDR3 has 19 amino acids. CDR3 amino acids: CASSADRLAGGLYQETQYF. CDR3 DNA sequence: TGTGCCAGCAGCGCCGATCGACTAGCGGGGGGCCTGTACCAAGAGACCCAGTACTTC.

J is TRBJ1-1 and V is TRBV9, with D possibly TRBD1 on 6 matching bases. The CDR3 has 13 amino acids. V was cut by 4 bases and J by 5 bases, with 12 bases left in between. Germline V gives CDR1 SGDLS, CDR2 YYNGEE. CDR3 sequence: CASSRTARTEAFF. Written as DNA, the CDR3 is TGTGCCAGCAGCCGGACAGCTCGGACTGAAGCTTTCTTT.